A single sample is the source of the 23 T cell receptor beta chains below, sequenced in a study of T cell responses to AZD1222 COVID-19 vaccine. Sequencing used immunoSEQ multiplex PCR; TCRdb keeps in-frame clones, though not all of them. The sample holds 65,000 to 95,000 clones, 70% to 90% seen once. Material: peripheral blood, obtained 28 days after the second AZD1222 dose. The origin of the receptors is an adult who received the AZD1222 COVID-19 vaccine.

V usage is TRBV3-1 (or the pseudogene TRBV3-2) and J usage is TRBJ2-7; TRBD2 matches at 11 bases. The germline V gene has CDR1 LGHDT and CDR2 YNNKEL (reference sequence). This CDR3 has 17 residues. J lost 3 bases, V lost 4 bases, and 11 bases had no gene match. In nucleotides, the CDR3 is TGTGCCAGCAGCCTCAAGACTAGCGGGGCGGCACACTACGAGCAGTACTTC. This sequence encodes CASSLKTSGAAHYEQYF.

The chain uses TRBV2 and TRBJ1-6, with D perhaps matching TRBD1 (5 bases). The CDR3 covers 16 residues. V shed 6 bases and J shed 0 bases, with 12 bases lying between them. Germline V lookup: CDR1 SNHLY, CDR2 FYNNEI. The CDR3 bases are TGTGCCAGCAGGGGGGGTCTGAGCTCCTATAATTCACCCCTCCACTTT. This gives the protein CASRGGLSSYNSPLHF.

The CDR3 is CAWALAGGREQYF. The CDR3 nucleotides are TGTGCCTGGGCCTTGGCGGGGGGGCGGGAGCAGTACTTC. This sequence joins TRBV30 and TRBJ2-7, with 9 positions matching TRBD2. The CDR3 sequence is 13 residues long. After removal of 5 bases from V and 7 bases from J, the junction contained 9 bases not matched to a gene. In germline, CDR1 is GTSNPN, CDR2 SVGIG (reference sequence). Full variable domain (remainder filled in from reference TRBV30 and TRBJ2-7): SQTIHQWPATLVQPVGSPLSLECTVEGTSNPNLYWYRQAAGRGLQLLFYSVGIGQISSEVPQNLSASRPQDRQFILSSKKLLLSDSGFYLCAWALAGGREQYFGPGTRLTVT.

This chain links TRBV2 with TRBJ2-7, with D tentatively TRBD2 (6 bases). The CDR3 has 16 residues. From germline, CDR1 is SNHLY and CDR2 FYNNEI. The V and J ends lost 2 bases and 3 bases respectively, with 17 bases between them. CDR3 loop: CASSERLWAGLYEQYF. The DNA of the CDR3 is TGTGCCAGCAGTGAAAGGTTGTGGGCGGGGCTCTACGAGCAGTACTTC.

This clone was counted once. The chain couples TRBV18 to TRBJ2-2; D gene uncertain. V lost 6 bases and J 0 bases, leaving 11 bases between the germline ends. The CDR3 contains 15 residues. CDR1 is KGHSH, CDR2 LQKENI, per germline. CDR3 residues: CASSTTAANTGELFF. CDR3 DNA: TGTGCCAGCTCTACTACCGCCGCGAACACCGGGGAGCTGTTTTTT.

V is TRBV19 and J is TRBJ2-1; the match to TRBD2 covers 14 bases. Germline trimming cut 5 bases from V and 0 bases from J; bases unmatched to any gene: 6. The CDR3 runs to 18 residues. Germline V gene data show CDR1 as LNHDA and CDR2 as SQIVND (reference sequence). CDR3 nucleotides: TGTGCCAGTAGTCCCGGGACTAGCGGGGGCCGCTCCTACAATGAGCAGTTCTTC. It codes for CASSPGTSGGRSYNEQFF.

The CDR3 is CASSKAGFQPQHF. CDR3 DNA: TGTGCCAGCAGCAAAGCGGGGTTTCAGCCCCAGCATTTT. This rearrangement joins TRBV21-1 to TRBJ1-5. TRBV21-1 has pseudogene status. The CDR3 runs to 13 residues.

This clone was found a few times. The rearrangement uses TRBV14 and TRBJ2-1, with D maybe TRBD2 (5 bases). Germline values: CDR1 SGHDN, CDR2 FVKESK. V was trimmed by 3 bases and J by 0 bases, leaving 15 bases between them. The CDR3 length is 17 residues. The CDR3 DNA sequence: TGTGCCAGCAGCCAGAGAACGGGGATGAGCTCCTACAATGAGCAGTTCTTC. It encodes CASSQRTGMSSYNEQFF.

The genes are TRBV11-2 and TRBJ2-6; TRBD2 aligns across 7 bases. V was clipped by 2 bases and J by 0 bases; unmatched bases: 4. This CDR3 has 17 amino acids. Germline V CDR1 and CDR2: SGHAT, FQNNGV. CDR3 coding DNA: TGTGCCAGCAGCTTACAGGGACTAAGCTCTGGGGCCAACGTCCTGACTTTC. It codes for CASSLQGLSSGANVLTF.

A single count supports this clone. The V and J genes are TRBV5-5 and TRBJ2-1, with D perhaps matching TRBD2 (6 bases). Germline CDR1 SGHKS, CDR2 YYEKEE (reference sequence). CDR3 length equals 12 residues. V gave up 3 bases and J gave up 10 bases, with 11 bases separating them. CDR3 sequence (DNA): TGTGCCAGCAGCTCCGGGACTCCCGAGCAGTTCTTC. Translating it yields CASSSGTPEQFF.

Written as DNA, the CDR3 is TGTGCCAGCAGTTTGTGGGGGACAGCTAATGAAAAACTGTTTTTT. Translating gives CASSLWGTANEKLFF. The rearrangement uses TRBV28 and TRBJ1-4; 7 bases are a match to TRBD1. The V segment lost 3 bases and the J segment 3 bases; nucleotides outside the gene matches: 4. CDR1 MDHEN and CDR2 SYDVKM come from the germline V gene. This CDR3 has 15 amino acids.

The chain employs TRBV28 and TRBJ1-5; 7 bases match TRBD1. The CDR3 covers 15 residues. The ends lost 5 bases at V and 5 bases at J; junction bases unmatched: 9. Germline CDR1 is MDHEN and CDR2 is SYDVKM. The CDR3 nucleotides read TGTGCCAGCAGTCCCGGGACAGTGTTATATCAGCCCCAGCATTTT. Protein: CASSPGTVLYQPQHF.

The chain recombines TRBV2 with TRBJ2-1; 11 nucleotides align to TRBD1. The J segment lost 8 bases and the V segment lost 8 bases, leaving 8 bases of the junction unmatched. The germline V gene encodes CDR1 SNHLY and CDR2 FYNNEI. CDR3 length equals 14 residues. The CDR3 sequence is CASHAGTGGYEQFF. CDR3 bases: TGTGCCAGCCACGCCGGGACAGGGGGATATGAGCAGTTCTTC.

The CDR3 loop is CASRETPSSYEQYF. The CDR3, as DNA: TGTGCCAGCAGAGAAACCCCCAGCTCCTACGAGCAGTACTTC. The chain employs TRBV28 and TRBJ2-7, with D hard to call. Between the trimmed V and J ends, which lost 6 bases and 0 bases, there was a span of 12 bases. Germline V gene sequence: CDR1 MDHEN, CDR2 SYDVKM. This CDR3 has 14 amino acids. Drawing the rest from reference TRBV28 and TRBJ2-7, the complete variable domain is DVKVTQSSRYLVKRTGEKVFLECVQDMDHENMFWYRQDPGLGLRLIYFSYDVKMKEKGDIPEGYSVSREKKERFSLILESASTNQTSMYLCASRETPSSYEQYFGPGTRLTVT.

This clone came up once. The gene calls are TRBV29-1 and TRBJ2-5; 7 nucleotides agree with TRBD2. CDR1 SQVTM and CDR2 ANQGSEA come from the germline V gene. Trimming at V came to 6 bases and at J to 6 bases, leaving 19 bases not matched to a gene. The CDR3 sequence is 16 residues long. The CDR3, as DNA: TGCAGCGTCCGAATTGGATGGGAGGGTAAGGTGAAGACCCAGTACTTC. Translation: CSVRIGWEGKVKTQYF.

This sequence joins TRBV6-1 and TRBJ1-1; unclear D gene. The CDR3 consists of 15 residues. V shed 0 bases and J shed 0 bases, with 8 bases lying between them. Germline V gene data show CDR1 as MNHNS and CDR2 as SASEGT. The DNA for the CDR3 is TGTGCCAGCAGTGAAGCGGGCAGGCTGAACACTGAAGCTTTCTTT. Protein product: CASSEAGRLNTEAFF.

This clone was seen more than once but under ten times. For the CDR3, the DNA is TGTGCCAGCAGCTTATCTGGGACTGAAGCTTTCTTT. Its protein product is CASSLSGTEAFF. The V gene is TRBV7-9, the J gene TRBJ1-1; D gene ambiguous. The V end lost 2 bases, the J end lost 5 bases, and 6 bases lay between the germline ends. This CDR3 has 12 amino acids. Germline CDR1 reads SEHNR; CDR2 reads FQNEAQ (reference sequence).

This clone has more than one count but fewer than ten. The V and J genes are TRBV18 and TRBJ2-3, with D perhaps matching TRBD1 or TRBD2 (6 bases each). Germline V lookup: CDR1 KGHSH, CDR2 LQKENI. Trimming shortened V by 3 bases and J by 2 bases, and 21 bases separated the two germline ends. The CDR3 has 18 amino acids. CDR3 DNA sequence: TGTGCCAGCTCACCCTTCCCGACAGGAGGGGGAGTCACAGATACGCAGTATTTT. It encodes CASSPFPTGGGVTDTQYF.

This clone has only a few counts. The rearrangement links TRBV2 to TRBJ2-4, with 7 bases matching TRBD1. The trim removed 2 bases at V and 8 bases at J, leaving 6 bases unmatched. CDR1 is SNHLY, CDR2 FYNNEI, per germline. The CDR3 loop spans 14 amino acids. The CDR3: CASSERAQGDIQYF. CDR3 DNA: TGTGCCAGCAGTGAAAGGGCGCAGGGGGACATTCAGTACTTC.

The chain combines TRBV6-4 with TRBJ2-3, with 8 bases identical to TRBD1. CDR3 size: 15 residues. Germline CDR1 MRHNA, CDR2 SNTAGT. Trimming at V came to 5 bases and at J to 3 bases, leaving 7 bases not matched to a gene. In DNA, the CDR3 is TGTGCCAGCAGTACCGGCAGGGGGCCAACAGATACGCAGTATTTT. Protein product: CASSTGRGPTDTQYF.

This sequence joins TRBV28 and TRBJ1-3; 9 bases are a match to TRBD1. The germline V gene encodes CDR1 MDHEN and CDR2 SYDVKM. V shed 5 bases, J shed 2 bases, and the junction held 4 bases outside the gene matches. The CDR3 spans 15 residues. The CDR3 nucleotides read TGTGCCAGCAGTCAGACAGGGGGTACTGGAAACACCATATATTTT. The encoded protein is CASSQTGGTGNTIYF.

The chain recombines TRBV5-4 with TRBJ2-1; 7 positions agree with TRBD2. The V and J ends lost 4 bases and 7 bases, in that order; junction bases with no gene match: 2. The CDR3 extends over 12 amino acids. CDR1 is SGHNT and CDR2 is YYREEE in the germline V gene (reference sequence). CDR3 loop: CASSVGLNEQFF. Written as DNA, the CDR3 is TGTGCCAGCAGCGTGGGACTAAATGAGCAGTTCTTC.

The CDR3 coding sequence is TGTGCCAGCTCAAATAGGGACAGCCCTATCTATGGCTACACCTTC. This sequence encodes CASSNRDSPIYGYTF. The chain couples TRBV18 to TRBJ1-2, with 7 bases aligning to TRBD1. Germline trimming cut 5 bases from V and 4 bases from J; bases unmatched to any gene: 10. The germline V gene has CDR1 KGHSH and CDR2 LQKENI. The CDR3 is made up of 15 amino acids.